This T cell receptor beta chain was sequenced in a study of T cell repertoires in cytomegalovirus infection. Trimming left V 8 bases short and J 2 bases short, with 18 bases between. Germline V gives CDR1 LNHDA, CDR2 SQIVND (reference sequence). The CDR3 is made up of 15 amino acids. This clonotype occurred a few times. From the reads, TCRdb called clonotypes with MiXCR, one entry per CDR3 protein. Counted here are hundreds of thousands of distinct CDR3 sequences, less than 40% occurring once; the ten biggest clones make up around 3%. Sequenced input: PBMCs. The sequence derives from a human donor in good health (CMV status not recorded). Some clones in this sample may be carry-over from other donors' samples. This sequence joins TRBV19 and TRBJ2-5, with a possible D match to TRBD1 (5 bases). The CDR3 region has the DNA TGTGCCAGTTCTGATGCAGGGTTTTCTCAAGAGACCCAGTACTTC. It encodes CASSDAGFSQETQYF.